These T cell receptor beta chains were read from a single sample in a study of OX40 agonist ivuxolimab in advanced cancers. Profiling relied on immunoSEQ multiplex PCR, and the TCRdb table lists in-frame clones only, not all of them. The sample has over 95,000 clones, roughly 90% seen once. The sample consisted of CD4+ or CD8+ T cells sorted from blood, taken in a trial of the OX40 agonist ivuxolimab. All receptors come from an adult with an advanced solid tumor such as melanoma, head and neck, liver or kidney cancer. CDR3s include the opening cysteine and the closing phenylalanine or tryptophan. D genes are given only for firm matches. Some rows have no size entry. The others give once, few or many, or a class for an expanded clone.

v_gene: TRBV6-5
j_gene: TRBJ1-1
len: 11
d_gene: NA
abundance: NA
CDR3nt: TGTGCCACAAAACAGAACACTGAAGCTTTCTTT
CDR3aa: CATKQNTEAFF

v_gene: TRBV11-2
j_gene: TRBJ2-5
len: 10
d_gene: NA
abundance: NA
CDR3nt: TGTGCCAGCAGCCAAGAGACCCAGTACTTC
CDR3aa: CASSQETQYF

v_gene: TRBV7-2
j_gene: TRBJ2-1
len: 16
d_gene: TRBD2
abundance: NA
CDR3nt: TGTGCCAGCAGCTTCAATGGGGGAGGGCAGACAAATGAGCAGTTCTTC
CDR3aa: CASSFNGGGQTNEQFF

v_gene: TRBV28
j_gene: TRBJ1-2
len: 11
d_gene: NA
abundance: NA
CDR3nt: TGTGCCAGCAGTCGGGACTATGGCTACACCTTC
CDR3aa: CASSRDYGYTF

v_gene: TRBV5-1
j_gene: TRBJ2-7
len: 14
d_gene: NA
abundance: NA
CDR3nt: TGCGCCAGCAGCTTAGGTACGCCGCCCTACGAGCAGTACTTC
CDR3aa: CASSLGTPPYEQYF

v_gene: TRBV5-1
j_gene: TRBJ2-1
len: 15
d_gene: TRBD2
abundance: once
CDR3nt: TGCGCCAGCAGCAAAACGACTAGCGGGACGAATGAGCAGTTCTTC
CDR3aa: CASSKTTSGTNEQFF

v_gene: TRBV28
j_gene: TRBJ1-1
len: 12
d_gene: NA
abundance: NA
CDR3nt: TGTGCCAGCAAGGGGGGGGACACTGAAGCTTTCTTT
CDR3aa: CASKGGDTEAFF

v_gene: TRBV2
j_gene: TRBJ2-4
len: 12
d_gene: TRBD1
abundance: NA
CDR3nt: TGTGCCATAGGACAGGGCAGGAACATTCAGTACTTC
CDR3aa: CAIGQGRNIQYF

v_gene: TRBV21-1
j_gene: TRBJ2-7
len: 22
d_gene: NA
abundance: NA
CDR3nt: TGTGCCAGCAACCTAGACAGGGGTCCAATGTTCTACGGCCCGTTAGCCGGATACGAGCAGTACTTC
CDR3aa: CASNLDRGPMFYGPLAGYEQYF

v_gene: TRBV7-2
j_gene: TRBJ2-5
len: 16
d_gene: TRBD1
abundance: NA
CDR3nt: TGTGCCAGCAGCTCCGTCCGAGGGGGCATTCGAGAGACCCAGTACTTC
CDR3aa: CASSSVRGGIRETQYF

v_gene: TRBV5-1
j_gene: TRBJ2-3
len: 13
d_gene: NA
abundance: NA
CDR3nt: TGCGCCAGCAGTTTGTTAGCCACAGATACGCAGTATTTT
CDR3aa: CASSLLATDTQYF